The source of this T cell receptor beta chain is a study of OX40 agonist ivuxolimab in advanced cancers. Study overall: Patients were treated with ivuxolimab, an agonistic anti-OX40 (CD134) antibody. Patients treated during dose escalation were battling hepatocellular carcinoma, melanoma, renal cell or head and neck cancer.

Regarding this clone: No antigen is known for it.

Sampled blood was obtained at baseline, cycle 4 day 1, and cycle 7 day 1. Trimming pared 1 base from V and 5 bases from J, leaving 8 bases between. The germline gives CDR1 LNHDA, CDR2 SQIVND (reference sequence). This CDR3 spans 13 amino acids. General observations from the study: Both CD4+ and CD8+ T cell populations in blood had undergone clonal expansion by week 6 at 0.1 to 3.0 mg/kg.

Libraries were prepared by immunoSEQ multiplex PCR; TCRdb keeps only in-frame clonotypes and omits some of them. The table shows more than 85,000 clones, with less than 95% occurring only once. The source was CD4+ or CD8+ T cells sorted from blood, collected in a trial of the OX40 agonist ivuxolimab. This TCR derives from an adult with an advanced solid tumor such as melanoma, head and neck, liver or kidney cancer. This chain uses TRBV19 with TRBJ2-5; D unresolved. CDR3 amino acids: CASSIAGVETQYF. The CDR3 DNA follows: TGTGCCAGTAGTATAGCGGGTGTGGAGACCCAGTACTTC.